These 2 T cell receptor beta chains originate from one sample sequenced in a study of beta chain features in type 1 diabetes. Every isolated RNA sample was fully reverse transcribed, so sequencing captured expressed TCRB transcripts. Clones were read by immunoSEQ multiplex PCR, and TCRdb kept only the in-frame ones, dropping some. The repertoire holds 300,000 to 350,000 clones, 7% to 9% seen once, with roughly 0.44% in the top ten. The sequencing sample was made of central memory CD4+ T cells from blood. These receptors were collected from a young woman in good health.

The CDR3 sequence: CAWSVQFRGPHQETQYF. The CDR3 coding sequence is TGTGCCTGGAGTGTACAGTTCAGGGGACCCCACCAAGAGACCCAGTACTTC. J is TRBJ2-5 and V is TRBV30, with D possibly being TRBD1 (6 bases). V lost 0 bases and J lost 0, with 17 bases in between. The CDR3 consists of 17 residues. Looked up from germline, CDR1 is GTSNPN and CDR2 is SVGIG (reference sequence). The full variable domain, rest sourced from reference TRBV30 and TRBJ2-5, is SQTIHQWPATLVQPVGSPLSLECTVEGTSNPNLYWYRQAAGRGLQLLFYSVGIGQISSEVPQNLSASRPQDRQFILSSKKLLLSDSGFYLCAWSVQFRGPHQETQYFGPGTRLLVL.

This clone appeared a few times. This chain connects TRBV28 to TRBJ2-7; D gene ambiguous. Germline lookup yields CDR1 MDHEN and CDR2 SYDVKM. CDR3 length: 13 residues. The germline V and J ends were trimmed by 0 bases and 5 bases, with 8 bases remaining between them. The CDR3 DNA reads as TGTGCCAGCAGTTTATGGTCGAGACACGAGCAGTACTTC. This translates into CASSLWSRHEQYF.